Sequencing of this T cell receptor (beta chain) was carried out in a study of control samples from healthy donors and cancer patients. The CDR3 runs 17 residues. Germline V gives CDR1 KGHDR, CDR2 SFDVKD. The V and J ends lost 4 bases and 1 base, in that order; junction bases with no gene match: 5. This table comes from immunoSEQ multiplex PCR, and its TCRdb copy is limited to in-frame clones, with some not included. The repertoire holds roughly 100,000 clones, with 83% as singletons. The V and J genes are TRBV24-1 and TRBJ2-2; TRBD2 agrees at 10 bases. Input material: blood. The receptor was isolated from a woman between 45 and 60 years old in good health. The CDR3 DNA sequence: TGTGCCACCAGTGACTCAAGCGGGAGGGTGAACACCGGGGAGCTGTTTTTT. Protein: CATSDSSGRVNTGELFF.